The 24 T cell receptor beta chains given below trace back to one sample, sequenced in a study of T-cell memory formation after mild COVID-19. TCRdb re-called the 5' RACE reads through MiXCR, storing one row per CDR3 protein. In the table there are roughly 240,000 distinct CDR3 sequences, approximately 15% of which are singletons. Source material: PBMCs or a T cell subset sorted from them (not recorded which). Source of these receptors: an adult woman who had mild COVID-19 (a few samples of this study predate the infection). Cell type and time point are not known.

This clonotype was counted between two and nine times. DNA for the CDR3: TGTGCCAGCAGCCCAGGGAGCGGGAGGGCCCAATACAATGAGCAGTTCTTC. Translated: CASSPGSGRAQYNEQFF. The chain joins TRBV7-2 to TRBJ2-1; 10 bases map to TRBD2. This CDR3 contains 17 residues. J lost 4 bases, V lost 5 bases, and 11 bases had no gene match. Germline lookup yields CDR1 SGHTA and CDR2 FQGNSA. The full variable domain, rest sourced from reference TRBV7-2 and TRBJ2-1, is GAGVSQSPSNKVTEKGKDVELRCDPISGHTALYWYRQSLGQGLEFLIYFQGNSAPDKSGLPSDRFSAERTGGSVSTLTIQRTQQEDSAVYLCASSPGSGRAQYNEQFFGPGTRLTVL.

This clonotype was seen more than once but under ten times. The rearrangement joins TRBV5-1 to TRBJ1-2; D is possibly TRBD1 (5 bases). Germline CDR1 reads SGHRS; CDR2 reads YFSETQ. Between the trimmed V and J ends, which lost 9 bases and 2 bases, there was a span of 26 bases. This CDR3 contains 17 residues. The CDR3 loop is CATHYIVSPAGNYGYTF. Written as DNA, the CDR3 is TGCGCCACCCACTACATCGTATCACCCGCAGGGAACTATGGCTACACCTTC.

The chain carries TRBV4-3 and TRBJ2-7; no firm D call. The CDR3 covers 13 residues. Germline CDR1 reads LGHNA; CDR2 reads YSLEER. V was cut by 3 bases and J by 3 bases, with 9 bases left in between. CDR3 loop: CASSQRIDYEQYF. For the CDR3, the DNA is TGCGCCAGCAGCCAGAGGATAGACTACGAGCAGTACTTC.

In this sample, this clonotype turned up many times. This chain connects TRBV11-2 to TRBJ1-3; D uncertain. This CDR3 region has 14 residues. Per the germline V gene, CDR1 is SGHAT and CDR2 is FQNNGV. V gave up 2 bases and J gave up 4 bases, with 9 bases separating them. CDR3 amino acids: CASSLIRWGNTIYF. Written as DNA, the CDR3 is TGTGCCAGCAGCTTAATTAGATGGGGAAACACCATATATTTT. Combining the CDR3 with reference TRBV11-2 and TRBJ1-3 gives the whole variable domain EAGVAQSPRYKIIEKRQSVAFWCNPISGHATLYWYQQILGQGPKLLIQFQNNGVVDDSQLPKDRFSAERLKGVDSTLKIQPAKLEDSAVYLCASSLIRWGNTIYFGEGSWLTVV.

In this sample, this clonotype turned up many times. The V gene is TRBV6-5, the J gene TRBJ2-7; 7 positions match TRBD2. CDR1 is MNHEY, CDR2 SVGAGI, per germline. The CDR3 runs 15 residues. V was clipped by 0 bases and J by 6 bases; unmatched bases: 8. The CDR3 here is CASSYSPGGLSEQYF. In nucleotides, the CDR3 is TGTGCCAGCAGTTACTCGCCCGGGGGGTTATCCGAGCAGTACTTC.

This clonotype occurred a few times. The chain is built from TRBV11-3 and TRBJ2-1; 13 nucleotides agree with TRBD2. The CDR3 loop spans 21 amino acids. V lost 2 bases to trimming and J lost 6 bases; unmatched junction nucleotides: 19. The germline CDR1 and CDR2 sequences are SGHNT and YENEEA. The DNA for the CDR3 is TGTGCCAGCAGCTTAACCTGGACCCTCGGACTAGCGGGGGAGACTATCAATGAGCAGTTCTTC. It yields the protein CASSLTWTLGLAGETINEQFF.

J is TRBJ1-2 and V is TRBV11-2; no reliable D call. Per the germline V gene, CDR1 is SGHAT and CDR2 is FQNNGV. V lost 5 bases and J lost 4, with 14 bases in between. The CDR3 is 14 residues long. CDR3: CASSRSAGPYGYTF. The CDR3 nucleotides read TGTGCCAGCAGCCGTTCGGCAGGTCCCTATGGCTACACCTTC.

This clonotype was counted a few times. V gene TRBV7-3 combines with J gene TRBJ1-1, with D unresolved. The germline V gene encodes CDR1 SGHTA and CDR2 FQGTGA. Trimming stripped 5 bases from V and 3 bases from J, with 13 bases between. The CDR3 has 14 residues. CDR3 region: CASSPDPGYTEAFF. The CDR3 nucleotides are TGTGCCAGCAGCCCAGACCCAGGTTACACTGAAGCTTTCTTT.

This clonotype turned up a few times. The chain links TRBV12-3 or TRBV12-4 to TRBJ1-3; 7 bases match TRBD1. This CDR3 is built from 16 residues. V shed 2 bases and J 0 bases; nucleotides not matched to a gene: 4. This chain's CDR3 is CASSLRGPSSGNTIYF. The DNA of the CDR3 is TGTGCCAGCAGTTTAAGGGGGCCCAGCTCTGGAAACACCATATATTTT.

The chain carries TRBV20-1 and TRBJ2-5; TRBD1 agrees at 12 bases. The V gene end was trimmed by 3 bases and the J gene end by 5 bases; junction bases not matched to a gene: 7. Germline CDR1 DFQATT, CDR2 SNEGSKA (reference sequence). The CDR3 spans 15 residues. The CDR3 nucleotides read TGCAGTGCTAGTGGGACAGGGGGCGTGACGGAGACCCAGTACTTC. Its translation is CSASGTGGVTETQYF.

This clonotype occurred a few times. J is TRBJ1-1 and V is TRBV10-3; 9 bases are a match to TRBD1. CDR3 length equals 15 residues. Trimming removed 2 bases from V and 5 bases from J; junction bases left unmatched: 6. CDR1 ENHRY and CDR2 SYGVKD come from the germline V gene. The CDR3 region has the DNA TGTGCCATCAGTGAGCCGGGACAGGGCCCGACTGAAGCTTTCTTT. Translating gives CAISEPGQGPTEAFF.

The gene calls are TRBV10-3 and TRBJ2-2; weak D call: TRBD2 (6 bases). CDR1 and CDR2 from the germline V gene are ENHRY and SYGVKD. This CDR3 has 17 residues. V dropped 6 bases and J dropped 5 bases, with 22 bases sitting between them. CDR3 protein: CAIREGTSALTTGELFF. In DNA form, the CDR3 reads TGTGCCATCAGGGAGGGTACCTCCGCTTTAACTACCGGGGAGCTGTTTTTT.

There are a few counts of this clonotype. The chain links TRBV12-3 or TRBV12-4 to TRBJ1-6; possibly TRBD1 for D (6 bases). The CDR3 runs to 14 residues. V was pared by 6 bases and J by 9 bases, with 15 bases between. CDR3 amino acids: CASSSTGQGSPLHF. CDR3 DNA sequence: TGTGCCAGCAGCTCAACAGGGCAAGGTTCACCCCTCCACTTT.

This clonotype was recorded a few times. The V gene is TRBV30, the J gene TRBJ2-7; no definite D call. V lost 4 bases to trimming and J lost 6 bases, with 10 bases between them. CDR3 length: 11 amino acids. The V gene's germline CDR1 is GTSNPN and CDR2 SVGIG (reference sequence). DNA of the CDR3: TGTGCCTGGATGGGGTTTGGCGAGCAGTACTTC. It translates to CAWMGFGEQYF.

This clonotype has only a few counts. This chain connects TRBV4-2 to TRBJ1-2; tentative D call: TRBD1 (5 bases). Trimming removed 0 bases from V and 8 bases from J, with 13 bases in between. The germline gives CDR1 LGHNA, CDR2 YNFKEQ. The length of the CDR3 is 14 residues. The CDR3 DNA follows: TGTGCCAGCAGCCAAGACCGACAGTCTAGGGGCTACACCTTC. Translated, it gives CASSQDRQSRGYTF.

V gene TRBV24-1 combines with J gene TRBJ2-2; D could derive from TRBD1 or TRBD2 (5 bases each). Germline V lookup: CDR1 KGHDR, CDR2 SFDVKD. V lost 2 bases to trimming and J lost 8 bases, with 8 bases between them. The CDR3 is 13 residues long. This chain's CDR3 is CATSDSGLGELFF. CDR3 coding DNA: TGTGCCACCAGTGATTCGGGGCTGGGGGAGCTGTTTTTT.

This clonotype was picked up a small number of times. The chain is built from TRBV30 and TRBJ2-7; possible D gene TRBD1, 6 bases. The CDR3 extends over 13 amino acids. Per the germline V gene, CDR1 is GTSNPN and CDR2 is SVGIG (reference sequence). V was shortened by 5 bases and J by 0 bases, with 11 bases between the two germline ends. This CDR3 reads CAWVPQGSYEQYF. CDR3 in DNA: TGTGCCTGGGTCCCACAGGGCTCCTACGAGCAGTACTTC.

J is TRBJ1-1 and V is TRBV3-1; unclear D gene. V lost 1 base and J 3 bases, leaving 9 bases between the germline ends. This CDR3 is 14 amino acids long. Germline V gene data show CDR1 as LGHDT and CDR2 as YNNKEL (reference sequence). Written as DNA, the CDR3 is TGTGCCAGCAGCCAAGCCGGATCGTACACTGAAGCTTTCTTT. Translated, it gives CASSQAGSYTEAFF.

The chain is built from TRBV28 and TRBJ2-2; D assignment may be TRBD1 or TRBD2 (5 bases each). The CDR3 covers 16 residues. Per the germline V gene, CDR1 is MDHEN and CDR2 is SYDVKM. Between the trimmed V and J ends, which lost 4 bases and 4 bases, there was a span of 16 bases. CDR3 sequence: CASSSPGTTLTGELFF. CDR3 DNA sequence: TGTGCCAGCAGTTCCCCTGGGACCACCCTCACCGGGGAGCTGTTTTTT.

This clonotype came up a few times. This chain uses TRBV19 with TRBJ1-2; no clear D gene. With 5 bases removed from V and 2 bases from J, the gap between germline ends came to 12 bases. The CDR3 covers 14 residues. Germline CDR1 LNHDA, CDR2 SQIVND (reference sequence). The CDR3 bases are TGTGCCAGTAGTCCTTGGACCGAGAACTATGGCTACACCTTC. This translates into CASSPWTENYGYTF. The whole variable domain, filled in from reference TRBV19 and TRBJ1-2, reads DGGITQSPKYLFRKEGQNVTLSCEQNLNHDAMYWYRQDPGQGLRLIYYSQIVNDFQKGDIAEGYSVSREKKESFPLTVTSAQKNPTAFYLCASSPWTENYGYTFGSGTRLTVV.

The table lists this clonotype with a few counts. The chain employs TRBV4-1 and TRBJ2-4, with D possibly being TRBD1 or TRBD2 (6 bases each). Trimming pared 4 bases from V and 3 bases from J, leaving 16 bases between. This CDR3 is 16 amino acids long. Germline-derived CDR1 and CDR2 are MGHRA and YSYEKL. The CDR3, as DNA: TGCGCCAGCAGCCCGGGGGCCGCCTCGGGCAAAAACATTCAGTACTTC. Translating it yields CASSPGAASGKNIQYF.

The V call is TRBV6-5, the J call TRBJ1-5, with a tentative D call TRBD1 (5 bases). The CDR3 totals 15 residues. V was trimmed by 0 bases and J by 4 bases, leaving 10 bases between them. Per germline, CDR1 MNHEY and CDR2 SVGAGI. DNA for the CDR3: TGTGCCAGCAGTTACTCGGGGCAAACTAATCAGCCCCAGCATTTT. Its translation is CASSYSGQTNQPQHF.

This clonotype was seen once. The chain combines TRBV18 with TRBJ2-1; D is unclear. This CDR3 contains 13 residues. Per germline, CDR1 KGHSH and CDR2 LQKENI. Trimming cost V 1 base and J 5 bases, with 6 bases left between them. Here the CDR3 reads CASSPLANNEQFF. DNA of the CDR3: TGTGCCAGCTCACCACTTGCTAACAATGAGCAGTTCTTC.

This clonotype came up a few times. The chain recombines TRBV2 with TRBJ1-1, with 8 bases fitting TRBD1. The V segment lost 5 bases and the J segment 12 bases; nucleotides outside the gene matches: 8. The V gene's germline CDR1 is SNHLY and CDR2 FYNNEI. The CDR3 extends over 12 amino acids. CDR3 coding DNA: TGTGCCAGCAGTCAAGACCAGGGGGCCACTTTCTTT. As protein: CASSQDQGATFF.